This entry features one T cell receptor (beta chain) sequence. Its antigen remains unidentified. Germline V gene sequence: CDR1 SGHRS, CDR2 YFSETQ. Germline trimming cut 3 bases from V and 6 bases from J; bases unmatched to any gene: 3. The CDR3 totals 14 residues. The record originates from a study of cytomegalovirus exposure and HLA in healthy donors. Study overall: A later analysis reported the 90 to 150 validation repertoires used the same platform as the roughly 700 first-cohort repertoires.

General study results and limits: In the roughly 120 validation repertoires, a later analysis found that first-cohort TCR clusters tended to co-occur. The study flagged about 150 TCR beta chains as cytomegalovirus-associated. It was reportedly the case that the classifier diagnosed cytomegalovirus status with high specificity and sensitivity.

Here immunoSEQ multiplex PCR was the method, and the copy in TCRdb shows in-frame clones only, minus some. This table has some 100,000 clones, approximately 90% appearing once. The material sequenced was PBMCs. The rearrangement links TRBV5-1 to TRBJ1-4; TRBD1 matches 9 bases. This clonotype was sampled from a man between 18 and 35 years old in good health and CMV-seronegative. The CDR3 protein is CASSWGQGYEKLFF. The CDR3 DNA reads TGCGCCAGCAGCTGGGGACAGGGTTATGAAAAACTGTTTTTT.